These T cell receptor beta chains were read from a single sample in a study of blood T cell repertoires in COVID-19. TCRdb's table, derived via immunoSEQ multiplex PCR, lists solely in-frame clones and lacks some. The sample lists around 250,000 clones, 85% to 90% occurring once. Material: PBMCs or T cells enriched from blood (not recorded which). These receptors came from a man between 50 and 59 years old who had been exposed to COVID-19. Each CDR3 is given with its conserved first and last residue. A D gene is named only where the DNA matches it firmly. Some rows mark clone size as missing; the rest say once, few, many or name a class of expanded clone.

j_call | d_call | v_call | clone_size | cdr3_nt | cdr3_aa
TRBJ1-2 | . | TRBV7-9 | . | TGTGCCAGCACCCCTAGGTCCCAGACCGCTATTGGGTACACCTTC | CASTPRSQTAIGYTF
TRBJ1-1 | . | TRBV28 | once | TGTGCCAGCAGGTCCGGGACACGTGAAGCTTTCTTT | CASRSGTREAFF
TRBJ1-6 | TRBD1 | TRBV9 | . | TGTGCCAGCAGGACAGGGACAGAAAATTCACCCCTCCACTTT | CASRTGTENSPLHF
TRBJ2-7 | TRBD1 | TRBV3-1/TRBV3-2 | few | TGTGCCAGCAGCCATCACGGGACAGGGGATCGGTACGAGCAGTACTTC | CASSHHGTGDRYEQYF
TRBJ1-2 | TRBD1 | TRBV5-1 | . | TGCGCCAGCAGCGACCGACAGGGTGGTGGCTACACCTTC | CASSDRQGGGYTF
TRBJ2-3 | . | TRBV15 | . | TGTGCCACCAGCAGAGTGGTAGCTAACACAGATACGCAGTATTTT | CATSRVVANTDTQYF
TRBJ2-1 | TRBD2 | TRBV5-1 | few | TGCGCCAGCGGGACTAGCGGGACCAATGAGCAGTTCTTC | CASGTSGTNEQFF
TRBJ1-3 | . | TRBV7-2 | . | TGTGCCAGCAGCCGTGATAGAGGAAACACCATATATTTT | CASSRDRGNTIYF
TRBJ1-4 | . | TRBV28 | few | TGTGCCAGCAGTCGGGGGGGGGACCCTAATGAAAAACTGTTTTTT | CASSRGGDPNEKLFF
TRBJ2-2 | TRBD1 | TRBV2 | . | TGTGCCACTCGGACAGGGGCGAACACCGGGGAGCTGTTTTTT | CATRTGANTGELFF
TRBJ2-1 | . | TRBV27 | . | TGTGCCAGCAGTCTGGAGACTAGGTATGAGCAGTTCTTC | CASSLETRYEQFF
TRBJ2-1 | . | TRBV7-6 | . | TGTGCCAGCAGCTTAGGGCCCCAGGGGAGCTCCTACAATGAGCAGTTCTTC | CASSLGPQGSSYNEQFF
TRBJ2-3 | TRBD2 | TRBV4-1 | once | TGCGCCAGCAGCCTCGGACTAGCGGGAGGCAGTTTCAGCACAGATACGCAGTATTTT | CASSLGLAGGSFSTDTQYF
TRBJ1-2 | . | TRBV7-2 | . | TGTGCCAGCAGTCCTGGGAGGACTTCATCCCTCTATGGCTACACCTTC | CASSPGRTSSLYGYTF
TRBJ1-5 | TRBD1 | TRBV28 | . | TGTGCCAGCAGTCCCGACAGGGTAGGAAATCAGCCCCAGCATTTT | CASSPDRVGNQPQHF
TRBJ2-1 | . | TRBV6-5 | . | TGTGCCAGCAGCTACAAGCCGAATCCCTACTACAATGAGCAGTTCTTC | CASSYKPNPYYNEQFF
TRBJ1-3 | . | TRBV9 | . | TGTGCCAGCAGCGAGACGTTGGGAGGGACATTGGGCTCTGGAAACACCATATATTTT | CASSETLGGTLGSGNTIYF
TRBJ2-2 | TRBD2 | TRBV5-5 | . | TGTGCCAGCAGCTCCCCGCCCCAGCGGGGCTTCGCCGGGGAGCTGTTTTTT | CASSSPPQRGFAGELFF
TRBJ1-4 | . | TRBV4-1 | once | TGCGCCAGCAGCCAAGGCCAGGGGCATTATGAAAAACTGTTTTTT | CASSQGQGHYEKLFF
TRBJ1-2 | . | TRBV18 | few | TGTGCCAGCTCACCACGTTTACCCAGGGGCATGAACTATGGCTACACCTTC | CASSPRLPRGMNYGYTF
TRBJ1-4 | TRBD1 | TRBV4-1 | . | TGCGCCAGCAGCCAAATGGGACAGGTGCACATCAGCGATGAAAAACTGTTTTTT | CASSQMGQVHISDEKLFF
TRBJ1-2 | TRBD1 | TRBV5-1 | . | TGCGCCAGCAGCTTGGGGGACAGGGGCTATGGCTACACCTTC | CASSLGDRGYGYTF
TRBJ2-1 | . | TRBV6-5 | . | TGTGCCAGCAGTTACTCAGGGAGGGGGGGCGACAATGAGCAGTTCTTC | CASSYSGRGGDNEQFF
TRBJ1-5 | TRBD1 | TRBV28 | . | TGTGCCAGCAGTTTAGGACAGGGGGTCAATCAGCCCCAGCATTTT | CASSLGQGVNQPQHF
TRBJ2-4 | . | TRBV7-8 | . | TGTGCCAGCAGCTATAATCCAAGAGGCATTCAGTACTTC | CASSYNPRGIQYF
TRBJ1-3 | TRBD1 | TRBV6-6 | . | TGTGCCAGCAGTCTGGGGACAGGGACCAGGACCTTCTCTGGAAACACCATATATTTT | CASSLGTGTRTFSGNTIYF
TRBJ2-6 | . | TRBV5-1 | . | TGCGCCAGCGGACAAACGGGGGCTGGGGCCAACGTCCTGACTTTC | CASGQTGAGANVLTF
TRBJ2-5 | TRBD2 | TRBV2 | . | TGTGCCAGCAGTGGACTAGCGGGAGCTGGTGGCTTTCGGGAGACCCAGTACTTC | CASSGLAGAGGFRETQYF
TRBJ2-2 | TRBD2 | TRBV28 | . | TGTGCCAGCAGTCTGACCACTGTGTCGGGAGGGCCTCACGGGGAGCTGTTTTTT | CASSLTTVSGGPHGELFF
TRBJ1-3 | TRBD1 | TRBV7-2 | . | TGTGCCAGCAGCTTAGTGGACAGGGTCGGGGGTGCAGGAAACACCATATATTTT | CASSLVDRVGGAGNTIYF
TRBJ2-3 | . | TRBV11-1 | . | TGTGCCAGCAGCTATACCCGGGGGATTAGCACAGATACGCAGTATTTT | CASSYTRGISTDTQYF
TRBJ2-5 | . | TRBV5-4 | . | TGTGCCAGCAGCCCTGGGAGCCAAGAGACCCAGTACTTC | CASSPGSQETQYF
TRBJ1-2 | . | TRBV29-1 | few | TGCAGCGTTGCACCCGGTTCAGGGTATGACTATGGCTACACCTTC | CSVAPGSGYDYGYTF
TRBJ1-2 | . | TRBV28 | once | TGTGCCAGCAAGACCGGGGGTGAAAACTATGGCTACACCTTC | CASKTGGENYGYTF
TRBJ1-1 | . | TRBV7-9 | . | TGTGCCAGCAGCTTAGGATCCCAGCCGGGGGAAGCTTTCTTT | CASSLGSQPGEAFF
TRBJ1-1 | . | TRBV23-1 | . | TGCGCCGGCGGACAGATAAACACTGAAGCTTTCTTT | CAGGQINTEAFF
TRBJ2-5 | TRBD1 | TRBV5-1 | . | TGCGCCAGCAGCTCACAGGGGGCGGGGGAGACCCAGTACTTC | CASSSQGAGETQYF
TRBJ1-2 | . | TRBV28 | once | TGTGCCAGCGTACGGGACATCGACTATGGCTACACCTTC | CASVRDIDYGYTF
TRBJ1-3 | . | TRBV10-3 | . | TGTGCCATCAGTGAACGGGGATCGAACACCATATATTTT | CAISERGSNTIYF
TRBJ1-1 | . | TRBV24-1 | . | TGTGCCACCAGTGATCCTGTTCGGCGGCGAGCTTTCTTT | CATSDPVRRRAFF
TRBJ2-7 | . | TRBV7-3 | . | TGTGCCAGCAGCTCCCTCCGGGGGAGCTACGAGCAGTACTTC | CASSSLRGSYEQYF
TRBJ2-2 | TRBD2 | TRBV4-1 | . | TGCGCCAGCAGCCAGTGGCTAGCGGGGATCACCGGGGAGCTGTTTTTT | CASSQWLAGITGELFF
TRBJ1-5 | . | TRBV16 | . | TGTGCCAGCAGACTTACCGGGACTCAAAATCAGCCCCAGCATTTT | CASRLTGTQNQPQHF
TRBJ2-7 | . | TRBV5-6 | . | TGTGCCAGCAGCTTGGGTCCTAACGGCTACGAGCAGTACTTC | CASSLGPNGYEQYF
TRBJ1-6 | TRBD1 | TRBV15 | . | TGTGCCACAAGAGGGGACAGCCTTTCACCCCTCCACTTT | CATRGDSLSPLHF